This is a list of T cell receptor beta chains from one sample in a study of T cells in Graves' hyperthyroidism and ophthalmopathy. TCRdb reprocessed the multiplex PCR reads with MiXCR, giving one entry per CDR3 protein. The sample includes 470,000 or so distinct CDR3 sequences, roughly 20% seen only once; the top ten take roughly 29%. Sequenced input: blood. Receptor source: a man between 18 and 29 years old with Graves' hyperthyroidism. The CDR3 runs from the conserved cysteine through the conserved F or W. The D gene is left open where the match is weak. Size values are once, few and many counts, or a class for expanded clones, and some rows have none.

J | D | V | size | DNA | CDR3
TRBJ1-2 | . | TRBV2 | many | TGTGCCAGCAGTGAACCCGCGGTGGGGGGCTACACCTTC | CASSEPAVGGYTF
TRBJ1-2 | TRBD1 | TRBV6-5 | many | TGTGCCAGCAGTTACGCCAGGACAGGGGACAACTATGGCTACACCTTC | CASSYARTGDNYGYTF
TRBJ1-1 | TRBD1 | TRBV9 | many | TGTGCCAGCAGCGGTCGGACAGGGGGCGGAACTGAAGCTTTCTTT | CASSGRTGGGTEAFF
TRBJ2-7 | . | TRBV5-1 | few | TGCGCCAGCAGCTTGGAAAGGGCCGCCTACGAGCAGTACTTC | CASSLERAAYEQYF
TRBJ2-7 | TRBD2 | TRBV20-1 | . | TGCAGTGCTACCAAACTAGCGGTCCTTTACGAGCAGTACTTC | CSATKLAVLYEQYF
TRBJ1-5 | TRBD1 | TRBV20-1 | . | TGCAGTGCTAGACTGCCCCGGGGACAGGGCCGGACTCAGCCCCAGCATTTT | CSARLPRGQGRTQPQHF
TRBJ2-7 | TRBD1 | TRBV30 | few | TGTGCCTGGAGTGTAGAGGGACAGTTAAGTCCCTACGAGCAGTACTTC | CAWSVEGQLSPYEQYF
TRBJ1-1 | TRBD1 | TRBV18 | few | TGTGCCAGCTCGCTAAGTCAGGACAGGGGCCTTATGAACACTGAAGCTTTCTTT | CASSLSQDRGLMNTEAFF
TRBJ2-5 | TRBD2 | TRBV12-3/TRBV12-4 | many | TGTGCCAGCAGTCCATCTAGCGGGGGGGCTCGGGAGACCCAGTACTTC | CASSPSSGGARETQYF
TRBJ2-2 | . | TRBV20-1 | . | TGCAGTGCTTGGGACGGAGGGGAGCTGTTTTTT | CSAWDGGELFF
TRBJ2-7 | . | TRBV12-3/TRBV12-4 | . | TGTGCCAGCAGGTATACTCCTAGCGTAAGCGAGCAGTACTTC | CASRYTPSVSEQYF
TRBJ2-7 | . | TRBV2 | many | TGTGCCAGCAGTGAATCGGCAGAATTAACCTACGAGCAGTACTTC | CASSESAELTYEQYF
TRBJ2-7 | . | TRBV11-2 | many | TGTGCCAGCAGCTTAGATCCTGGCGGGGCTCCCTACGAGCAGTACTTC | CASSLDPGGAPYEQYF
TRBJ1-1 | TRBD1 | TRBV7-9 | few | TGTGCCAGCAGCCTAACAGGGGGCGGAAGAGAAGCTTTCTTT | CASSLTGGGREAFF
TRBJ1-2 | . | TRBV24-1 | many | TGTGCCACCAGTGATAAGTCAGGGAGAAATGGCTACACCTTC | CATSDKSGRNGYTF
TRBJ1-1 | . | TRBV29-1 | few | TGCAGCGTTGTGTGGGACGGGACGAACACTGAAGCTTTCTTT | CSVVWDGTNTEAFF
TRBJ1-5 | . | TRBV2 | many | TGTGCCAGCAGTGAAGCGTCCCTGCAGGGCAATCAGCCCCAGCATTTT | CASSEASLQGNQPQHF
TRBJ2-7 | TRBD2 | TRBV4-1 | few | TGCGCCAGCAGCCAATCGGGACTAGCGGGGGGGACAATCTACGAGCAGTACTTC | CASSQSGLAGGTIYEQYF
TRBJ1-5 | . | TRBV19 | many | TGTGCCAGCCTTGGACAGAGCAATCAGCCCCAGCATTTT | CASLGQSNQPQHF
TRBJ1-6 | . | TRBV6-1 | . | TGTGCCAGCAGCTCAGGGTATAATTCACCCCTCCACTTT | CASSSGYNSPLHF
TRBJ1-2 | . | TRBV6-2/TRBV6-3 | . | TGTGCAGCGGGGAACTATGGCTACACCTTC | CAAGNYGYTF
TRBJ1-1 | TRBD1 | TRBV5-1 | many | TGCGCCAGCAGCCGGGACAGGGGGACTCTGAACACTGAAGCTTTCTTT | CASSRDRGTLNTEAFF
TRBJ1-2 | TRBD1 | TRBV15 | . | TGTGCCACCAGCAGAGTGGGGCCGGGACAGGGGTATGGCTACACCTTC | CATSRVGPGQGYGYTF
TRBJ1-5 | . | TRBV6-1 | many | TGTGCCAGCAGTAGAGAGCATAGCAATCAGCCCCAGCATTTT | CASSREHSNQPQHF
TRBJ2-5 | TRBD2 | TRBV29-1 | many | TGCAGCGTTTGCGGGGGTTCAGAGACCCAGTACTTC | CSVCGGSETQYF
TRBJ1-1 | . | TRBV6-1 | many | TGTGCCAGCAGTGAAGAGAGGGAAAAGAGGGAAGCTTTCTTT | CASSEEREKREAFF
TRBJ2-7 | TRBD2 | TRBV7-8 | many | TGTGCCAGCAGCTTAGGGGTAGCCAGCGGGGGGACCTACGAGCAGTACTTC | CASSLGVASGGTYEQYF
TRBJ2-7 | . | TRBV4-2 | few | TGTGCCAGCAGCCAAGACAACAGCGACTCCTACGAGCAGTACTTC | CASSQDNSDSYEQYF
TRBJ2-7 | . | TRBV2 | few | TGTGCCAGCAGTGAAACACCGAACGTGGCCTACGAGCAGTGCTTC | CASSETPNVAYEQCF
TRBJ1-1 | . | TRBV9 | many | TGTGCCAGCAGCGTAGACGAGGGGATGGGGACTGAAGCTTTCTTT | CASSVDEGMGTEAFF
TRBJ2-4 | . | TRBV28 | many | TGTGCCAGCAGGGACGGACATGAAAACATTCAGTACTTC | CASRDGHENIQYF
TRBJ2-2 | TRBD2 | TRBV24-1 | many | TGTGCCACCAGCCAGACTAGCGGGGGGGCAAGGACCGGGGAGCTGTTTTTT | CATSQTSGGARTGELFF
TRBJ2-2 | . | TRBV20-1 | many | TGCAGTGCTTCGAACGACAGAACGAACACCGGGGAGCTGTTTTTT | CSASNDRTNTGELFF
TRBJ2-5 | . | TRBV12-3/TRBV12-4 | many | TGTGCCAGCAGTTTATATATAGGGAGCGCGGGGATAAGGGAGACCCAGTACTTC | CASSLYIGSAGIRETQYF
TRBJ1-6 | TRBD1 | TRBV6-1 | . | TGTGCCATCAGTGAAGAAGAGGGGGCAGGGTCACCCCTCCACTTT | CAISEEEGAGSPLHF
TRBJ1-1 | . | TRBV28 | many | TGTGCCAGCAGTCCTCGGAGGACTGAAGCTTTCTTT | CASSPRRTEAFF
TRBJ1-5 | TRBD1 | TRBV30 | . | TGTGCCTGGAGAGGACAGGGGGATAATCAGCCCCAGCATTTT | CAWRGQGDNQPQHF
TRBJ1-1 | . | TRBV7-9 | once | TGTGCCAGCAGCCGAGGGGTATCAGACACTGAAGCTTTCTTT | CASSRGVSDTEAFF
TRBJ1-2 | . | TRBV6-5 | . | TGTGCCAGCAGTTCCTTACGATCCGGGACGGTCTATGGCTACACCTTC | CASSSLRSGTVYGYTF
TRBJ2-5 | . | TRBV20-1 | few | TGCAGTGCTAGAGATCTGTGGCGAAGCCTTGCGACCCAGTACTTC | CSARDLWRSLATQYF
TRBJ2-6 | . | TRBV28 | few | TGTGCCAGCAGCGTTCGGGGGAAATCTGGGGCCAACGTCCTGACTTTC | CASSVRGKSGANVLTF
TRBJ1-2 | TRBD1 | TRBV20-1 | many | TGCAGTGCTAGGGACAGGGTGCTTACCGGCTATGGCTACACCTTC | CSARDRVLTGYGYTF
TRBJ1-1 | . | TRBV29-1 | many | TGCAGCGTTGAGCTCAGCATGAACACTGAAGCTTTCTTT | CSVELSMNTEAFF
TRBJ2-5 | . | TRBV6-1 | . | TGTGCCAGCAGTGAAGTATACTCAAAAGAGACCCAGTACTTC | CASSEVYSKETQYF
TRBJ1-3 | . | TRBV7-9 | many | TGTGCCAGCAGCCAGGTCCCTGGAAACACCATATATTTT | CASSQVPGNTIYF
TRBJ2-5 | . | TRBV5-1 | . | TGCGCCAGCAGGGAGGACCAAGAGACCCGGTACTTC | CASREDQETRYF
TRBJ1-2 | . | TRBV10-1 | many | TGCGCCAGCAGTGCGGCCAGGGAGTATGGCTACACCTTC | CASSAAREYGYTF
TRBJ1-3 | . | TRBV6-1 | . | TGTGCCAGCACCGCAGGGTGGGGGAGCTCTGGAAACACTATATATTTT | CASTAGWGSSGNTIYF
TRBJ1-1 | . | TRBV18 | . | TGTGCCAGCTCACCGGAGGGGCGTACTGAAGCTTTCTTT | CASSPEGRTEAFF
TRBJ2-2 | . | TRBV5-1 | many | TGCGCCAGCAGCAAGACAGAGACCGGGGAGCTGTTTTTT | CASSKTETGELFF